A single sample gave rise to the 17 T cell receptor beta chains below, sequenced in a study of somatic mutations in cytotoxic T cells in rheumatoid arthritis. TCRdb keeps only in-frame clones here, not all; method: immunoSEQ multiplex PCR. Of roughly 16,000 clones listed, 70% to 80% are singletons. Sequencing was performed on CD8+ T cells sorted from blood. The source is an adult with rheumatoid arthritis.

Worth noting for this clone: This CDR3 is also generated by other DNA sequences in the sample. The chain couples TRBV19 to TRBJ1-1; D is undetermined. This CDR3 contains 11 residues. The V end lost 1 base, the J end lost 4 bases, and 1 base lay between the germline ends. Germline V gene data show CDR1 as LNHDA and CDR2 as SQIVND (reference sequence). The CDR3 spells CASSIGTEAFF. Written as DNA, the CDR3 is TGTGCCAGTAGTATAGGCACTGAAGCTTTCTTT.

Within the sample, this clone is medium-sized (0.01 to 0.1%). This sequence joins TRBV30 and TRBJ2-2; a weak D match, TRBD1 (6 bases). V was clipped by 0 bases and J by 6 bases, with 14 bases between them. This CDR3 region has 15 residues. From germline, CDR1 is GTSNPN and CDR2 SVGIG (reference sequence). This chain's CDR3 is CAWSVSAGEAGELFF. As DNA, the CDR3 is TGTGCCTGGAGTGTATCGGCAGGGGAAGCCGGGGAGCTGTTTTTT.

This clone showed up just a few times. The chain uses TRBV13 and TRBJ1-1; D gene unclear. V shed 5 bases and J shed 1 base, with 8 bases lying between them. Germline values: CDR1 PRHDT, CDR2 FYEKMQ (reference sequence). The CDR3 has 13 residues. CDR3 loop: CASSLSENTEAFF. DNA of the CDR3: TGTGCCAGCAGCCTATCAGAGAACACTGAAGCTTTCTTT.

Concerning this clone: The germline gene is not matched at one end of the junction; a read error may be the cause. The chain couples TRBV29-1 to TRBJ2-5; TRBD2 might be the D (6 bases). Germline values: CDR1 SQVTM, CDR2 ANQGSEA. The CDR3 is 11 amino acids. The CDR3 coding sequence is TGCAGCGTTGAAGATCGGAGGGAGTCGGACTTC. Translating it yields CSVEDRRESDF.

V gene TRBV6-5 combines with J gene TRBJ2-2; TRBD2 matches at 10 bases. V lost 10 bases, J lost 5 bases, and 7 bases stayed unmatched. The CDR3 is made up of 14 amino acids. Germline CDR1 is MNHEY and CDR2 is SVGAGI. The CDR3 DNA reads as TGTGCCATCCAAGCGGGGGGGGAAACCGGGGAGCTGTTTTTT. Its translation: CAIQAGGETGELFF.

In its sample, this clone was seen a few times. This chain uses TRBV19 with TRBJ2-7, with 9 bases aligning to TRBD1. V was pared by 4 bases and J by 1 base, with 5 bases of the junction left unmatched. This CDR3 has 15 residues. Germline V CDR1 and CDR2: LNHDA, SQIVND (reference sequence). CDR3 sequence (DNA): TGTGCCAGTAGTAACAGGGGGCATGGATCCTACGAGCAGTACTTC. Residues: CASSNRGHGSYEQYF.

The chain combines TRBV13 with TRBJ2-1, with 8 positions matching TRBD1. The germline V gene has CDR1 PRHDT and CDR2 FYEKMQ (reference sequence). V shed 5 bases, J shed 9 bases, and the junction held 3 bases outside the gene matches. The CDR3 sequence is 12 residues long. Here the CDR3 DNA reads TGTGCCAGCAGCGAACAGGGGGTTGAGCAGTTCTTC. Amino acid sequence: CASSEQGVEQFF. Full variable domain (remainder filled in from reference TRBV13 and TRBJ2-1): AAGVIQSPRHLIKEKRETATLKCYPIPRHDTVYWYQQGPGQDPQFLISFYEKMQSDKGSIPDRFSAQQFSDYHSELNMSSLELGDSALYFCASSEQGVEQFFGPGTRLTVL.

The count of this clone is one. This chain uses TRBV9 with TRBJ1-4, with D hard to call. The germline V gene encodes CDR1 SGDLS and CDR2 YYNGEE. CDR3 size: 13 residues. Deletions cut 3 bases from V and 6 bases from J, with 9 bases between. The CDR3 DNA is TGTGCCAGCAGCGCCGACTTCGATGAAAAACTGTTTTTT. This translates into CASSADFDEKLFF. Based on the CDR3 plus reference TRBV9 and TRBJ1-4, the full variable domain is DSGVTQTPKHLITATGQRVTLRCSPRSGDLSVYWYQQSLDQGLQFLIQYYNGEERAKGNILERFSAQQFPDLHSELNLSSLELGDSALYFCASSADFDEKLFFGSGTQLSVL.

This chain joins TRBV5-4 and TRBJ2-2, with 7 positions matching TRBD1. CDR3 length: 16 residues. The V gene's germline CDR1 is SGHNT and CDR2 YYREEE (reference sequence). With V trimmed by 1 base and J by 0 bases, 3 bases remained unmatched. The CDR3 bases are TGTGCCAGCAGCTTGAGAGGGGGCGCGAACACCGGGGAGCTGTTTTTT. Its translation: CASSLRGGANTGELFF.

The rearrangement joins TRBV7-8 to TRBJ2-1, with 9 bases matching TRBD1. With V trimmed by 2 bases and J by 7 bases, 6 bases remained unmatched. Germline CDR1 is SGHVS and CDR2 is FQNEAQ. The CDR3 is 15 amino acids. CDR3 coding DNA: TGTGCCAGCAGCTTAAGGGACAGGGCTTATAATGAGCAGTTCTTC. Encoded protein: CASSLRDRAYNEQFF.

The chain combines TRBV21-1 with TRBJ2-1; the listed D gene, TRBD2, was not tested against the DNA. TRBV21-1 is classified as a pseudogene. The CDR3 contains 16 residues. The CDR3 is CASSKVGGGPYNEQFF. CDR3 bases: TGTGCCAGCAGCAAAGTAGGGGGGGGCCCTTACAATGAGCAGTTCTTC.

A single count supports this clone. The CDR3 spells CAISAARGTGNTIYF. The CDR3 DNA sequence: TGTGCCATCAGTGCCGCCAGGGGTACTGGAAACACCATATATTTT. The chain links TRBV10-3 to TRBJ1-3; maybe TRBD1 (6 bases). V lost 4 bases, J lost 2 bases, and 12 bases lay in between. Germline values: CDR1 ENHRY, CDR2 SYGVKD. The CDR3 sequence is 15 residues long.

The chain employs TRBV5-6 and TRBJ2-7; 7 nucleotides align to TRBD2. Germline V lookup: CDR1 SGHDT, CDR2 YYEEEE. This CDR3 comprises 17 residues. With V trimmed by 0 bases and J by 4 bases, 13 bases remained unmatched. CDR3 loop: CASSLAFGGGGDYEQYF. The CDR3 DNA sequence: TGTGCCAGCAGCTTGGCGTTTGGGGGGGGTGGGGATTACGAGCAGTACTTC. The full variable domain, completed using reference TRBV5-6 and TRBJ2-7, is DAGVTQSPTHLIKTRGQQVTLRCSPKSGHDTVSWYQQALGQGPQFIFQYYEEEERQRGNFPDRFSGHQFPNYSSELNVNALLLGDSALYLCASSLAFGGGGDYEQYFGPGTRLTVT.

The V and J genes are TRBV9 and TRBJ2-1, with D possibly TRBD2 on 6 matching bases. This CDR3 is built from 17 residues. The V gene lost 1 base and the J gene lost 1 base, with 15 bases spanning the gap. Germline V gene lookup returns CDR1 SGDLS and CDR2 YYNGEE. The CDR3 is CASSVKTGADSYNEQFF. CDR3 DNA sequence: TGTGCCAGCAGCGTAAAAACGGGAGCGGATTCCTACAATGAGCAGTTCTTC.

This rearrangement joins TRBV7-2 to TRBJ2-7; D remains ambiguous. This CDR3 has 14 amino acids. In germline, CDR1 is SGHTA, CDR2 FQGNSA. The V end was cut by 1 base, the J end by 4 bases, with 11 bases between. The CDR3 nucleotides read TGTGCCAGCAGCTTAGGGCAGGTGGCTTACGAGCAGTACGTC. Its protein product is CASSLGQVAYEQYV.

This chain uses TRBV27 with TRBJ2-3; tentative D call: TRBD2 (5 bases). Trimming stripped 5 bases from V and 0 bases from J, with 15 bases between. The germline CDR1 and CDR2 sequences are MNHEY and SMNVEV (reference sequence). This CDR3 has 16 amino acids. This CDR3 is CASSTRTGPSTDTQYF. The CDR3 DNA reads TGTGCCAGCAGTACCCGGACTGGCCCTAGCACAGATACGCAGTATTTT.

This clone was counted once. CDR3 in DNA: TGTGCCAGTACCGGAATCTCGGACGAGACAGATACGCAGTATTTT. This sequence encodes CASTGISDETDTQYF. The chain uses TRBV19 and TRBJ2-3; D unclear. The CDR3 has 15 amino acids. Germline V gene sequence: CDR1 LNHDA, CDR2 SQIVND (reference sequence). V lost 7 bases to trimming and J lost 3 bases, with 17 bases between them.